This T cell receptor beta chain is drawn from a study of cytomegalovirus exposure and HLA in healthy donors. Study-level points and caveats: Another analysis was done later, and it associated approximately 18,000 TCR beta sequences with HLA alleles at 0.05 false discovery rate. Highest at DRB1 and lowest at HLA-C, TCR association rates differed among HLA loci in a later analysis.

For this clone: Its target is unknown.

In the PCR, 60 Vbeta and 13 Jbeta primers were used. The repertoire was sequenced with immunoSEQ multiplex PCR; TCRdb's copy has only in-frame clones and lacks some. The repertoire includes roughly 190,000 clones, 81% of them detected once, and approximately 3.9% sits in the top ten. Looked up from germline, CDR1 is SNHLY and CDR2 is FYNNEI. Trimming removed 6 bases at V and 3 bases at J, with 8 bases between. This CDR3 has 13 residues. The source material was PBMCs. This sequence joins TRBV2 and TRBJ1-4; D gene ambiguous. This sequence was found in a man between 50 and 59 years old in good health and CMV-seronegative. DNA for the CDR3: TGTGCCAGCAGCCCCAAGCCTAATGAAAAACTGTTTTTT. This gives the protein CASSPKPNEKLFF.